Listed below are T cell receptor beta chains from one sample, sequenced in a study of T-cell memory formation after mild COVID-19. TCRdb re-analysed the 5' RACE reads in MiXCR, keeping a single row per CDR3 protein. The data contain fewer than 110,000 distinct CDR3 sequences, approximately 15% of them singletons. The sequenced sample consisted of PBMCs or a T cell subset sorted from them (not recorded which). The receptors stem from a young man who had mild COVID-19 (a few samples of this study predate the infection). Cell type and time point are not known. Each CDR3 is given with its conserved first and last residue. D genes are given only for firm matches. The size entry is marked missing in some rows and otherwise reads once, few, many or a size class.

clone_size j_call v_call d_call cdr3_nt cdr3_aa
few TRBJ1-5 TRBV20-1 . TGCAGTGCTAGAGATATACGGGGGGGTGATCAGCCCCAGCATTTT CSARDIRGGDQPQHF
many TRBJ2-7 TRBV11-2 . TGTGCCAGCAGCTTAGTACTAGATGCCTACGAGCAGTACTTC CASSLVLDAYEQYF
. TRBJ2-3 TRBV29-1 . TGCAGCGTTGATAGGACTGTCACAGATACGCAGTGTTTT CSVDRTVTDTQCF
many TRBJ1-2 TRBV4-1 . TGCGCCAGCAGCCAGGGACGGACAGATAACTATGGCTACACCTTC CASSQGRTDNYGYTF
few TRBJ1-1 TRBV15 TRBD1 TGTGCCACCAGCAGAGGTCCAGGGGACAGAGGGAACACTGAAGCTTTCTTT CATSRGPGDRGNTEAFF
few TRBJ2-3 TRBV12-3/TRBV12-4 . TGTGCCAGCAGTCATCGGGGCGAAGATACGCAGTATTTT CASSHRGEDTQYF
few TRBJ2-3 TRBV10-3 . TGTGCCATCAGTGACAGGGGGGGCGACACAGATACGCAGTATTTT CAISDRGGDTDTQYF
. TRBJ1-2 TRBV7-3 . TGTGCCAGCAGCTTAATGTCGGGAGCTAACTATGGCTACACCTTC CASSLMSGANYGYTF
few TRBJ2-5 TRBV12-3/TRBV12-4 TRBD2 TGTGCCAGCAGTACCGAAGGACTAGCGGACCAAGAGACCCAGTACTTC CASSTEGLADQETQYF
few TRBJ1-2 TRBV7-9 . TGTGCCAGCAGCTTAGTATCACGGGGATATGGCTACACCTTC CASSLVSRGYGYTF
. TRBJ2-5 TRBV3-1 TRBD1 TGTGCCAGCAGACTCTGGGACAGACAAGAGACCCAGTACTTC CASRLWDRQETQYF
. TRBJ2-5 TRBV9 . TGTGCCAGCAGCGCGGACAATGAAGAGACCCAGTACTTC CASSADNEETQYF
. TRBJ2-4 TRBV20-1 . TGCAGTGCTAGAGGGGAGATTGGAGACATTCAGTACTTC CSARGEIGDIQYF
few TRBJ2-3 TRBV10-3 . TGTGCCATCAGTGATGGTCGGATCACAGATACGCAGTATTTT CAISDGRITDTQYF
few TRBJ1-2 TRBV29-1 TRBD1 TGCAGCGTTGATGGGGCAGGGGGCGCCTATGGCTACACCTTC CSVDGAGGAYGYTF
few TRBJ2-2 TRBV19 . TGTGCCAGTAGTTTCGTCGGCAGATCGACCGGGGAGCTGTTTTTT CASSFVGRSTGELFF
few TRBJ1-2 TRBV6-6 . TGTGCCAGCAGCCCGCAGGGGTTATATGGCTACACCTTC CASSPQGLYGYTF
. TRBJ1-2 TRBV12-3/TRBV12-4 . TGTGCCAGCAGTGATTCGACAGCTAACTATGGCTACACCTTC CASSDSTANYGYTF
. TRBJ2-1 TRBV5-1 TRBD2 TGCGCCAGCAGCTCACCGGGACTAGCGGGGGGAGGTGAGCAGTTCTTC CASSSPGLAGGGEQFF
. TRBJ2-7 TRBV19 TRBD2 TGTGCCAGTAGTATCACGCGGGGGTCCTACGAGCAGTACTTC CASSITRGSYEQYF
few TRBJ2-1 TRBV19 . TGTGCCAGTAGTATCATCCCCTACAATGAGCAGTTCTTC CASSIIPYNEQFF
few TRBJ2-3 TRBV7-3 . TGTGCCAGCAGCTTAACGGCTCGGTCCACAAGCACAGATACGCAGTATTTT CASSLTARSTSTDTQYF
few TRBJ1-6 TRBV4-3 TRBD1 TGCGCCAGCAGCCAAGGGACAGGCCTTAGCTCCTATAATTCACCCCTCCACTTT CASSQGTGLSSYNSPLHF
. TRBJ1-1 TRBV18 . TGTGCCAGCTCACCACCCCGGGGTCTGAACACTGAAGCTTTCTTT CASSPPRGLNTEAFF
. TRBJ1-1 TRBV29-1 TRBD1 TGCAGCGTAGAGACAGGGATCCATGGGAATAGGATGAACACTGAAGCTTTCTTT CSVETGIHGNRMNTEAFF
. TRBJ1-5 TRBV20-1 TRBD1 TGCAGTGCTTGGACAGGGACGGATCAGCCCCAGCATTTT CSAWTGTDQPQHF
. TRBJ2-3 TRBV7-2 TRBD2 TGTGCCTCTCGTCGTAGCGGGGGGATCGAGGGAGATACGCAGTATTTT CASRRSGGIEGDTQYF
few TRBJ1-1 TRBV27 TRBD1 TGTGCCAGCAGTCCAGGGACAGGGTGGAGGACTGAAGCTTTCTTT CASSPGTGWRTEAFF
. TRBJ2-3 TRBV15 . TGTGCCACCAGCAGCCCGACAGTTAGCACAGATACGCAGTATTTT CATSSPTVSTDTQYF
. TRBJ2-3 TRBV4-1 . TGCGCCAGCAGCCCCTCGACGGGATTTCAAGATACGCAGTATTTT CASSPSTGFQDTQYF
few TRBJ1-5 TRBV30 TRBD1 TGTGCCTGGAGTGTACAAGGGGGCGTACTGCCCCAGCATTTT CAWSVQGGVLPQHF
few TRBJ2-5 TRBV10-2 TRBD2 TGCGCCAGCAGGTTTCCGGGGGGAAACCAAGAGACCCAGTACTTC CASRFPGGNQETQYF
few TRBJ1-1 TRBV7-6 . TGTGCCAGCAGCTTAGGGGACGGAACTGAAGCTTTCTTT CASSLGDGTEAFF
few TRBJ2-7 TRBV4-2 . TGTGCCAGCAGCCCCTTAGGGGGGGGCCCCACGACTGGGTTTCCCTACGAGCAGTACTTC CASSPLGGGPTTGFPYEQYF
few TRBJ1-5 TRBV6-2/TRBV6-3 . TGTGCCAGCAGAAACAGTGACCCTCAGCCCCAGCATTTT CASRNSDPQPQHF
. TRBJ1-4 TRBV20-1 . TGCAGTGCCACTGACAGGAATAGGGTCGAGGGGAATGAAAAACTGTTTTTT CSATDRNRVEGNEKLFF
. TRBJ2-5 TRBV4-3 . TGCGCCAGCAGCCAAGATCTGGGACAAGAGACCCAGTACTTC CASSQDLGQETQYF
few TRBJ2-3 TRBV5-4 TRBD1 TGTGCCAGCAGCCCGCCTGGACAGGGGAGATCAGATACGCAGTATTTT CASSPPGQGRSDTQYF
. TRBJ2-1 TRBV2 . TGTGCCGTCAGGGGCTCCTACAATGAGCAGTTCTTC CAVRGSYNEQFF
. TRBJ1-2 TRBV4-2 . TGTGCCAGCAGCCAAGATCGGAGGGGGGAAGGCTACACCTTC CASSQDRRGEGYTF
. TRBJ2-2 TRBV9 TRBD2 TGTGCCAGCAGCGTAGGGGCTAGCGGGAACGGGGAGCTGTTTTTT CASSVGASGNGELFF
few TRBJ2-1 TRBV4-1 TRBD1 TGCGCCAGCAGCCGAACAGGGGTCAGCTACAATGAGCAGTTCTTC CASSRTGVSYNEQFF